The following is a T cell receptor (beta chain) sequence with its context. The entry originates in a study of siplizumab effects on memory and regulatory T cells. The CDR3 contains 13 residues. The germline CDR1 and CDR2 sequences are MNHEY and SVGAGI. V trimming: 10 bases; J trimming: 3 bases; junction bases outside the gene matches: 2. Clones were read by immunoSEQ multiplex PCR, and TCRdb kept only the in-frame ones, dropping some. The sample has tens of thousands of clones, around 97% seen once. This TCR was recovered from a human donor in good health. Sequencing was done on a sample of naive CD4+ T cells sorted from blood. This chain uses TRBV6-5 with TRBJ2-6; 8 nucleotides line up with TRBD2. CDR3 region: CATAGGGANVLTF. As DNA, the CDR3 is TGTGCCACCGCGGGGGGTGGGGCCAACGTCCTGACTTTC.